This T cell receptor beta chain came from a study of shared clonotypes between healthy human individuals. With 2 bases removed from V and 5 bases from J, the gap between germline ends came to 10 bases. This CDR3 comprises 13 residues. The germline V gene encodes CDR1 SGHVS and CDR2 FNYEAQ. The repertoire was sequenced with immunoSEQ multiplex PCR; TCRdb's copy has only in-frame clones and lacks some. The table records almost 700,000 clones, approximately 90% of them present only once. Overall study results and limits: Naive subsets tended to show greater estimated richness than memory subsets. Clonotype sharing among donors was thought likely to change with sequencing depth.

Terminally differentiated effector memory CD45RA+ cells were excluded from the naive CD8 cells, which were CD45RO-negative and positively selected for CCR7. Every one of the donors was a Caucasian adult that lived in Nashville, Tennessee. In the case of this clone: The antigen remains undetermined.

The source material was naive CD8+ T cells sorted from blood. The V call is TRBV7-6, the J call TRBJ2-7, with TRBD1 as a possible D gene (6 bases). The clonotype comes from a man under 40 in good health. The CDR3 coding sequence is TGTGCCAGCAGCTTAAGGGGGTTTGACGAGCAGTACTTC. Translating gives CASSLRGFDEQYF.